What follows is one T cell receptor beta chain and its context. The target antigen is unknown. This record comes from a study of post-analysis software for immune sequencing data. At the level of the study: Progressive-relapsing, secondary progressive and relapsing-remitting multiple sclerosis were among the disease courses included. Whole-study findings and limits: TRBV segments more frequent in patients than in controls numbered five and included TRBV5-6, TRBV5-1 and TRBV20-1. Significantly decreased normalized Chao1 diversity was recorded for multiple sclerosis patients relative to controls. Same-batch samples co-clustered strongly by F measure.

V dropped 3 bases and J dropped 7 bases, with 10 bases sitting between them. Germline lookup yields CDR1 SGHRS and CDR2 YFSETQ. This CDR3 is built from 12 residues. Unique molecular identifiers were carried by the TCR beta cDNA libraries. TCRdb called the PCR reads again in MiXCR, with one record for every CDR3 protein. The sample carries around 440,000 distinct CDR3 sequences, around 40% recorded once. The clonotype originates from a girl between 5 and 17 years old with multiple sclerosis. The rearrangement links TRBV5-1 to TRBJ1-1; D uncertain. The sample comprised blood. The CDR3: CASSWEGLEAFF. CDR3 nucleotides: TGCGCCAGCAGCTGGGAGGGCCTTGAAGCTTTCTTT.